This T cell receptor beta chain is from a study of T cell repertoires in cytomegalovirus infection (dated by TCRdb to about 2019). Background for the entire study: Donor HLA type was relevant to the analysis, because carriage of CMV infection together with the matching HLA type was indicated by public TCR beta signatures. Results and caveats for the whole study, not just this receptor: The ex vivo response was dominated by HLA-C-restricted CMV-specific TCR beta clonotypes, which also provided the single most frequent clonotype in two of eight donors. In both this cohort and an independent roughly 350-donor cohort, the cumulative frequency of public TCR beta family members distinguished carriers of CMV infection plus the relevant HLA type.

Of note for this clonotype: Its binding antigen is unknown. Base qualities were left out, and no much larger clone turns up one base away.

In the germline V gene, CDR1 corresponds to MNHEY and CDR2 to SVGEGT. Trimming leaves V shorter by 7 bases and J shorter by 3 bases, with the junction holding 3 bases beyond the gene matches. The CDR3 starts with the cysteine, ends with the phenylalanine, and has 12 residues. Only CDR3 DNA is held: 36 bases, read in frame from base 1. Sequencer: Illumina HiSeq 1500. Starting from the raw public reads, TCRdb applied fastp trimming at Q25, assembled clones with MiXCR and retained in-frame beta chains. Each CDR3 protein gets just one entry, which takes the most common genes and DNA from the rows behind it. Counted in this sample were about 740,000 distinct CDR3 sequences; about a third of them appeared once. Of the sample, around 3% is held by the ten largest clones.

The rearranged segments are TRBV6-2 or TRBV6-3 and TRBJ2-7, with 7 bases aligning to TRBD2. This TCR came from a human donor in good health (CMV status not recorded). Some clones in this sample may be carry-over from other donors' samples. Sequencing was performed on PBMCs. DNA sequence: TGTGCCAGCACCGCGGGAGACTACGAGCAGTACTTC. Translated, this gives CASTAGDYEQYF.